Listed below are T cell receptor beta chains from one sample, sequenced in a study of shared clonotypes between healthy human individuals. Produced via immunoSEQ multiplex PCR; TCRdb's table is partial and in-frame only. Here the sample spans under 2,500,000 clones, under 97% being singletons. The sequencing sample was made of naive CD4+ T cells sorted from blood. The receptors derive from a man in his late teens or twenties in good health. Each CDR3 is given with its conserved first and last residue. The order of the fields is J gene, V gene, CDR3 protein.

TRBJ1-1	TRBV19	CASSTGQGNQAFF
TRBJ1-6	TRBV7-8	CASSLAFGTESPLHF
TRBJ2-3	TRBV7-8	CASSTRQGGTDTQYF
TRBJ2-7	TRBV2	CASKRTGQRSEQYF
TRBJ2-7	TRBV11-2	CASSLASLGRSEQYF
TRBJ2-7	TRBV7-2	CASSLAPGASTEQYF
TRBJ2-3	TRBV5-4	CASSPREGGVNTQYF
TRBJ1-2	TRBV30	CAWRPEGGGYTF
TRBJ1-2	TRBV5-6	CASSLVGQAYGYTF
TRBJ2-1	TRBV10-3	CAISASGGSYNEQFF
TRBJ1-3	TRBV5-1	CASSSRGETGNTIYF
TRBJ1-2	TRBV27	CASSLSPGYGYTF
TRBJ2-7	TRBV19	CASSIPQGEQYF
TRBJ2-2	TRBV7-9	CASSPTGSVAGELFF
TRBJ2-5	TRBV10-3	CAIRGTLAEAAQYF
TRBJ2-1	TRBV9	CASSLPGGYNEQFF
TRBJ2-1	TRBV5-1	CASSLGLAVNYNEQFF
TRBJ1-2	TRBV6-5	CASSRGTGDYGYTF
TRBJ1-2	TRBV4-1	CASSQGSTGPSYGYTF
TRBJ1-4	TRBV7-9	CASSLDGRGKLFF
TRBJ1-2	TRBV28	CASSLGGSNYGYTF
TRBJ2-3	TRBV10-3	CAISLAGGGTDTQYF
TRBJ2-7	TRBV5-7	CASSGGASGVSYEQYF
TRBJ2-7	TRBV6-5	CASSRTGTYGYEQYF
TRBJ2-3	TRBV30	CAWTFRDTQYF
TRBJ1-2	TRBV2	CASRTLVGGYTF